This note documents a single T cell receptor (beta chain) sequence. The sample is drawn from a study of T cell responses to AZD1222 COVID-19 vaccine. The data were produced by immunoSEQ multiplex PCR, yet TCRdb's version contains in-frame clones alone and is incomplete. The repertoire has roughly 150,000 clones, around nine tenths of them found once; the top ten carry 1.5% to 2%. The TCR sequence derives from an adult in good health. Sequenced here: peripheral blood, sampled on day 0 of AZD1222 vaccination.

DNA of the CDR3: TGTGCCAGCAGGCGGTCCCGGGACAGTGTCGAGGAGTACTTC. Amino acid sequence: CASRRSRDSVEEYF. This chain joins TRBV6-5 and TRBJ2-4; 7 bases fit TRBD1. There are 14 residues in the CDR3. The V gene's germline CDR1 is MNHEY and CDR2 SVGAGI. V was clipped by 6 bases and J by 14 bases; unmatched bases: 16.